A single sample is the source of the 18 T cell receptor beta chains below, sequenced in a study of lymphopenia after photon versus proton radiotherapy. Libraries were prepared by immunoSEQ multiplex PCR; TCRdb keeps only in-frame clonotypes and omits some of them. This sample has 65,000 to 70,000 clones; approximately 91% occur once, and the top ten carry about 3%. Sequenced here: peripheral blood, sampled from a patient treated with photon-based radiotherapy. The source of these receptors is a woman aged 70-85 years with pancreatic cancer.

The chain couples TRBV9 to TRBJ1-1, with D possibly matching TRBD1 (6 bases). CDR1 and CDR2 (germline): SGDLS, YYNGEE. The CDR3 sequence is 14 residues long. V lost 2 bases to trimming and J lost 0 bases, with 8 bases between them. Written as DNA, the CDR3 is TGTGCCAGCAGCGTTGGACAGTTGAACACTGAAGCTTTCTTT. Translating gives CASSVGQLNTEAFF.

This sequence joins TRBV7-6 and TRBJ2-5; 13 bases fit TRBD2. V shed 3 bases and J 3 bases; nucleotides not matched to a gene: 4. The CDR3 is 16 amino acids. Germline-derived CDR1 and CDR2 are SGHVS and FNYEAQ. In DNA form, the CDR3 reads TGTGCCAGCAGCTTTACTAGCGGGAGGGCCGAAGAGACCCAGTACTTC. Amino acids: CASSFTSGRAEETQYF.

V usage is TRBV7-3 and J usage is TRBJ2-2, with 11 bases matching TRBD2. CDR1 SGHTA and CDR2 FQGTGA come from the germline V gene. The CDR3 runs to 18 residues. V lost 0 bases, J lost 1 base, and 4 bases stayed unmatched. The DNA of the CDR3 is TGTGCCAGCAGCTTAACTAGCGGGAGGGCCGTGAACACCGGGGAGCTGTTTTTT. Translating it yields CASSLTSGRAVNTGELFF. Supplemented by reference TRBV7-3 and TRBJ2-2, the full variable domain reads GAGVSQTPSNKVTEKGKYVELRCDPISGHTALYWYRQSLGQGPEFLIYFQGTGAADDSGLPNDRFFAVRPEGSVSTLKIQRTERGDSAVYLCASSLTSGRAVNTGELFFGEGSRLTVL.

The chain combines TRBV4-1 with TRBJ2-3, with D possibly being TRBD1 or TRBD2 (5 bases each). The CDR3 is 15 amino acids. Germline assignment: CDR1 MGHRA and CDR2 YSYEKL. V was cut by 2 bases and J by 8 bases, with 17 bases left in between. The CDR3 sequence: CASSQIRAGRVTQYF. As DNA, the CDR3 is TGCGCCAGCAGCCAAATTAGGGCAGGGCGGGTTACGCAGTATTTT.

This chain links TRBV28 with TRBJ2-7; 10 bases line up with TRBD2. Germline V gene lookup returns CDR1 MDHEN and CDR2 SYDVKM. This CDR3 comprises 15 residues. Trimming cost V 6 bases and J 4 bases; bases outside gene matches: 9. CDR3: CASSQGGTSVYEQYF. The CDR3 DNA sequence: TGTGCCAGCAGCCAAGGCGGGACTAGCGTTTACGAGCAGTACTTC.

The V and J genes are TRBV7-9 and TRBJ2-2; 7 bases map to TRBD1. There are 15 residues in the CDR3. V trimming: 5 bases; J trimming: 1 base; junction bases outside the gene matches: 4. Germline values: CDR1 SEHNR, CDR2 FQNEAQ (reference sequence). The CDR3 here is CASSARQGNTGELFF. As DNA, the CDR3 is TGTGCCAGCAGCGCTAGACAGGGGAACACCGGGGAGCTGTTTTTT.

The chain carries TRBV14 and TRBJ2-6, with a weak D call TRBD2 (5 bases). The CDR3 covers 16 residues. V lost 4 bases and J 0 bases, leaving 10 bases between the germline ends. Germline values: CDR1 SGHDN, CDR2 FVKESK. The chain's CDR3 is CASSPTTDSGANVLTF. The DNA for the CDR3 is TGTGCCAGCAGCCCGACTACAGACTCTGGGGCCAACGTCCTGACTTTC.

V and J are TRBV28 and TRBJ1-1; tentative D call: TRBD1 (6 bases). The germline V gene encodes CDR1 MDHEN and CDR2 SYDVKM. V was trimmed by 2 bases and J by 4 bases, leaving 14 bases between them. This CDR3 spans 15 amino acids. CDR3 DNA sequence: TGTGCCAGCAGTTTAGGGGGGCGCGGCGGCACTGAAGCTTTCTTT. It is translated as CASSLGGRGGTEAFF. Full variable domain (outside the CDR3, taken from reference TRBV28 and TRBJ1-1): DVKVTQSSRYLVKRTGEKVFLECVQDMDHENMFWYRQDPGLGLRLIYFSYDVKMKEKGDIPEGYSVSREKKERFSLILESASTNQTSMYLCASSLGGRGGTEAFFGQGTRLTVV.

The rearrangement uses TRBV27 and TRBJ2-2; 7 bases agree with TRBD1. Germline V gene data show CDR1 as MNHEY and CDR2 as SMNVEV (reference sequence). The CDR3 runs 14 residues. Trimming took 6 bases from V and 1 from J; bases not matched to a gene: 2. The CDR3 bases are TGTGCCAGCAGGAGACAGGGGAACACCGGGGAGCTGTTTTTT. Its translation: CASRRQGNTGELFF.

The chain is built from TRBV29-1 and TRBJ2-6; D ambiguous. The length of the CDR3 is 13 residues. V lost 3 bases and J lost 1, with 4 bases in between. Germline V gene sequence: CDR1 SQVTM, CDR2 ANQGSEA. For the CDR3, the DNA is TGCAGCGTTGATTTTTCTGGGGCCAACGTCCTGACTTTC. The encoded protein is CSVDFSGANVLTF.

V gene TRBV5-4 combines with J gene TRBJ2-3, with 14 bases identical to TRBD2. This CDR3 is built from 15 residues. The V gene end was trimmed by 1 base and the J gene end by 9 bases; junction bases not matched to a gene: 4. Germline loops: CDR1 SGHNT, CDR2 YYREEE (reference sequence). CDR3 protein: CASSLPGLAGVTQYF. For the CDR3, the DNA is TGTGCCAGCAGCTTGCCGGGACTAGCGGGAGTGACGCAGTATTTT.

A note on this clone: The junction departs from the called germline gene at one end, perhaps through a read error. The chain couples TRBV7-2 to TRBJ2-7, with D hard to call. Germline CDR1 and CDR2: SGHTA and FQGNSA. CDR3 length: 12 residues. The CDR3 here is CASSVAAYEQYF. The CDR3 DNA sequence: TGTGCCAGCAGCGTAGCCGCCTACGAGCAGTACTTC.

The CDR3 spells CASSLRGGTEAFF. The DNA of the CDR3 is TGTGCCAGCAGCTTGCGGGGGGGCACTGAAGCTTTCTTT. This chain uses TRBV7-9 with TRBJ1-1; TRBD1 is a possible D gene (5 bases). CDR1 and CDR2 (germline): SEHNR, FQNEAQ (reference sequence). The CDR3 spans 13 residues. The germline V and J ends were trimmed by 3 bases and 4 bases, with 9 bases remaining between them.

V is TRBV7-2 and J is TRBJ1-1; D unresolved. Trimming took off 0 bases at V and 1 base at J, with 3 bases between the two ends. Germline V gives CDR1 SGHTA, CDR2 FQGNSA. This CDR3 has 13 residues. The CDR3 protein is CASSLAANTEAFF. The CDR3 nucleotides read TGTGCCAGCAGCTTAGCTGCGAACACTGAAGCTTTCTTT.

This chain uses TRBV2 with TRBJ2-2; D not certain. V lost 3 bases and J lost 4, with 21 bases in between. The CDR3 is made up of 18 amino acids. Germline loops: CDR1 SNHLY, CDR2 FYNNEI. CDR3 DNA sequence: TGTGCCAGCAGTGAGTTAGGTATACAGCCCTTATCCACCGGGGAGCTGTTTTTT. This codes for CASSELGIQPLSTGELFF.

This chain joins TRBV29-1 and TRBJ2-7; no reliable D call. The CDR3 sequence is 12 residues long. From germline, CDR1 is SQVTM and CDR2 ANQGSEA. Trimming removed 4 bases at V and 2 bases at J, with 9 bases between. CDR3 nucleotide sequence: TGCAGCGTTGGACTGGGCACCTACGAGCAGTACTTC. It translates to CSVGLGTYEQYF.

The chain uses TRBV7-2 and TRBJ2-3; D is ambiguous. This CDR3 is 15 amino acids long. Looked up from germline, CDR1 is SGHTA and CDR2 is FQGNSA. With 6 bases removed from V and 6 bases from J, the gap between germline ends came to 19 bases. The chain's CDR3 is CASSPSGASYDTQYF. The CDR3 coding sequence is TGTGCCAGCAGTCCCTCAGGAGCCTCCTATGATACGCAGTATTTT.

The chain links TRBV28 to TRBJ2-5; 12 bases align to TRBD2. V trimming: 7 bases; J trimming: 5 bases; junction bases outside the gene matches: 11. From germline, CDR1 is MDHEN and CDR2 SYDVKM. This CDR3 has 16 residues. CDR3: CASTPRLAGGRETQYF. CDR3 in DNA: TGTGCCAGCACCCCGCGGCTAGCGGGAGGGCGGGAGACCCAGTACTTC.